One and the same sample provided the 9 T cell receptor beta chains below, sequenced in a study of technical replicates of blood from several donors. Repertoires were generated with immunoSEQ multiplex PCR, while TCRdb's copy carries only in-frame clones and drops some. Of roughly 69,000 clones in the sample, 85% to 90% were seen once. The specimen was PBMCs. These receptors all stem from a human donor in good health. Some clones in this sample may be carry-over from other donors' samples.

The chain recombines TRBV20-1 with TRBJ2-5; tentatively, D is TRBD2 (6 bases). CDR3 length equals 10 residues. Between the trimmed V and J ends, which lost 8 bases and 4 bases, there was a span of 8 bases. Germline CDR1 and CDR2: DFQATT and SNEGSKA (reference sequence). The CDR3 here is CSMEGETQYF. DNA for the CDR3: TGCAGTATGGAGGGAGAGACCCAGTACTTC.

The chain joins TRBV11-2 to TRBJ1-2; D not resolved. Germline CDR1 and CDR2: SGHAT and FQNNGV. Trimming left V 3 bases short and J 4 bases short, with 9 bases between. CDR3 length equals 13 residues. The CDR3 DNA follows: TGTGCCAGCAGCTTCTCTGATAGCTATGGCTACACCTTC. As protein: CASSFSDSYGYTF.

The chain couples TRBV7-2 to TRBJ2-7; TRBD2 aligns across 13 bases. V lost 2 bases, J lost 9 bases, and 7 bases stayed unmatched. CDR1 and CDR2 (germline): SGHTA, FQGNSA. This CDR3 region has 15 residues. CDR3 in amino acids: CASSLSGLAGSGQYF. CDR3 nucleotide sequence: TGTGCCAGCAGCTTATCGGGACTAGCGGGGTCCGGGCAGTACTTC.

This clone was observed once. The chain is built from TRBV27 and TRBJ2-2; 11 bases agree with TRBD2. J was trimmed by 5 bases and V by 8 bases; bases with no gene match: 16. The CDR3 length is 18 residues. Looked up from germline, CDR1 is MNHEY and CDR2 is SMNVEV (reference sequence). The CDR3 nucleotides read TGTGCCAGCGGGCTTCAGGGACTAGCGGACCGTCTGACCGGGGAGCTGTTTTTT. This sequence encodes CASGLQGLADRLTGELFF.

V is TRBV4-1 and J is TRBJ2-7, with D unresolved. CDR1 and CDR2 (germline): MGHRA, YSYEKL. V shed 0 bases and J shed 3 bases, with 24 bases lying between them. This CDR3 is 19 amino acids long. The CDR3 nucleotides read TGCGCCAGCAGCCAAGATCCTAGTCATCGGATTAAACCTCACTACGAGCAGTACTTC. It codes for CASSQDPSHRIKPHYEQYF.

The chain carries TRBV6-6 and TRBJ2-3, with TRBD2 identical over 10 bases. This CDR3 comprises 16 residues. J gave up 3 bases and V 0 bases, and 3 bases lay outside the gene matches. Per the germline V gene, CDR1 is MNHNY and CDR2 is SVGAGI (reference sequence). The chain's CDR3 is CASSYSTSGPTDTQYF. In DNA form, the CDR3 reads TGTGCCAGCAGTTACTCGACTAGCGGGCCGACAGATACGCAGTATTTT.

The chain uses TRBV5-1 and TRBJ2-1; 12 nucleotides line up with TRBD2. Germline V gene data show CDR1 as SGHRS and CDR2 as YFSETQ. The CDR3 totals 15 residues. J lost 8 bases, V lost 5 bases, and 8 bases had no gene match. In DNA form, the CDR3 reads TGCGCCAGCAGACGGACTAGCGGGAACGGGTATGAGCAGTTCTTC. As protein: CASRRTSGNGYEQFF.

This chain joins TRBV5-6 and TRBJ1-2, with a weak D call TRBD1 (6 bases). V was shortened by 3 bases and J by 2 bases, with 26 bases between the two germline ends. Germline CDR1 SGHDT, CDR2 YYEEEE. The CDR3 is 19 residues long. The CDR3 DNA reads as TGTGCCAGCAGCTCTTACCCAGATCGTTACAGGGCCTCAAACTATGGCTACACCTTC. Amino acids: CASSSYPDRYRASNYGYTF.

The chain joins TRBV5-1 to TRBJ2-5; 7 bases line up with TRBD2. The V and J ends lost 3 bases and 2 bases, in that order; junction bases with no gene match: 7. The CDR3 has 15 residues. Germline CDR1 reads SGHRS; CDR2 reads YFSETQ. CDR3: CASSWEGSGQETQYF. CDR3 sequence (DNA): TGCGCCAGCAGCTGGGAGGGGTCTGGACAAGAGACCCAGTACTTC.